This T cell receptor beta chain is from a study of human T cells and chemical hapten exposure. Overall study: Mainly, slight library volume differences in the pool made TCR yields vary. Study-wide results and caveats: There were significantly more large CDR3 similarity clusters among expanded TCRs than among controls.

A single record per CDR3 protein comes from TCRdb applying MiXCR to the RACE reads. Here the sample spans tens of thousands of distinct CDR3 sequences, 9.8% being singletons. Time point described: patch test 1, 2 weeks after DPC sensitization. The treatment denotes: therapeutic diphenylcyclopropenone sensitization with weekly scalp DPC. Patches went on only after blood had been drawn each time. This clonotype appeared many times. Its specificity is unknown. Per germline, CDR1 SGHVS and CDR2 FNYEAQ. V lost 3 bases, J lost 3 bases, and 6 bases lay in between. This CDR3 has 12 residues. This sequence originates from a woman in her thirties or forties with alopecia areata. Some clones in this sample may be carry-over from other donors' samples. Sample: whole blood, taken in connection with sensitization to the hapten diphenylcyclopropenone (DPC). This chain joins TRBV7-6 and TRBJ2-7; no firm D call. For the CDR3, the DNA is TGTGCCAGCAGCTTGCTGGGCTACGAGCAGTACTTC. Protein product: CASSLLGYEQYF. The variable domain in full, completed from reference TRBV7-6 and TRBJ2-7, reads GAGVSQSPRYKVTKRGQDVALRCDPISGHVSLYWYRQALGQGPEFLTYFNYEAQQDKSGLPNDRFSAERPEGSISTLTIQRTEQRDSAMYRCASSLLGYEQYFGPGTRLTVT.